These 9 T cell receptor beta chains were sequenced from one sample in a study of T-cell reconstitution after alpha-beta-depleted transplantation in children. Unique molecular identifiers tagged the TCRbeta library. One entry per CDR3 protein, called by TCRdb with MiXCR from the PCR reads. This table holds 3,500 to 5,500 distinct CDR3 sequences, roughly 12% found once. The sample here was PBMCs, mostly from graft donor cells, taken 60 days after TCRalphabeta/CD19-depleted stem cell transplant. The receptors here all came from a male patient under 10 years old who had a stem cell transplant for acute lymphoblastic leukemia, so the T cells may come from the graft donor.

This clonotype showed up many times. The CDR3, as DNA: TGCGCCAGCAGCTTCGGGACAGCGAGCTATGGCTACACCTTC. Translating gives CASSFGTASYGYTF. V and J are TRBV5-1 and TRBJ1-2, with 7 bases fitting TRBD1. Trimming at V came to 2 bases and at J to 4 bases, leaving 5 bases not matched to a gene. The CDR3 extends over 14 amino acids. Per germline, CDR1 SGHRS and CDR2 YFSETQ.

By frequency in the sample, this clonotype is medium-sized. The chain couples TRBV7-9 to TRBJ1-1, with no clear D. With 3 bases removed from V and 9 bases from J, the gap between germline ends came to 14 bases. Germline V CDR1 and CDR2: SEHNR, FQNEAQ (reference sequence). This CDR3 comprises 13 residues. CDR3 sequence (DNA): TGTGCCAGCAGCTTTGGAGTAGAACAGAAAGCTTTCTTT. Translation: CASSFGVEQKAFF.

This clonotype was seen many times. The chain couples TRBV6-1 to TRBJ1-3; no clear D gene. CDR3 length: 13 residues. V lost 4 bases and J 4 bases, leaving 8 bases between the germline ends. In germline, CDR1 is MNHNS, CDR2 SASEGT. In nucleotides, the CDR3 is TGTGCCAGCAGTGTGGCAGACGGAAACACCATATATTTT. Its translation: CASSVADGNTIYF.

This clonotype appeared many times. The chain uses TRBV10-3 and TRBJ1-2, with D unresolved. Germline V lookup: CDR1 ENHRY, CDR2 SYGVKD. This CDR3 is 13 amino acids long. Trimming removed 7 bases at V and 0 bases at J, with 9 bases between. The CDR3 sequence is CAIIGLANYGYTF. The CDR3 nucleotides are TGTGCCATCATCGGGTTAGCTAACTATGGCTACACCTTC.

This clonotype was observed at least ten times. V and J are TRBV7-2 and TRBJ2-7; 7 positions match TRBD1. The CDR3 loop spans 15 amino acids. The V gene's germline CDR1 is SGHTA and CDR2 FQGNSA. J lost 3 bases, V lost 1 base, and 6 bases had no gene match. The CDR3 coding sequence is TGTGCCAGCAGCTTAGAAAGGGGGCTCGGCTACGAGCAGTACTTC. Its translation is CASSLERGLGYEQYF.

This clonotype was counted at least ten times. V usage is TRBV19 and J usage is TRBJ2-5, with TRBD2 identical over 14 bases. The CDR3 totals 15 residues. The V segment lost 4 bases and the J segment 4 bases; nucleotides outside the gene matches: 2. The V gene's germline CDR1 is LNHDA and CDR2 SQIVND (reference sequence). CDR3 sequence (DNA): TGTGCCAGTAGTACCGGGACTAGCGGGGGAGAGACCCAGTACTTC. Amino acids: CASSTGTSGGETQYF.

The table lists this clonotype with many counts. The genes are TRBV19 and TRBJ1-2, with D perhaps matching TRBD1 (5 bases). Germline-derived CDR1 and CDR2 are LNHDA and SQIVND (reference sequence). Trimming took off 7 bases at V and 3 bases at J, with 15 bases between the two ends. CDR3 length: 14 residues. The DNA for the CDR3 is TGTGCCAGTATCAGATCAGGGCAGGACTATGGCTACACCTTC. Translating it yields CASIRSGQDYGYTF.

This clonotype was observed at least ten times. The V call is TRBV19, the J call TRBJ1-6; D not resolved. Germline CDR1 is LNHDA and CDR2 is SQIVND (reference sequence). Between the trimmed V and J ends, which lost 4 bases and 8 bases, there was a span of 12 bases. CDR3 length: 14 amino acids. The CDR3 coding sequence is TGTGCCAGTAGTACGGGAAGGTTGGATTCACCCCTCCACTTT. This encodes CASSTGRLDSPLHF.

This clonotype showed up many times. V gene TRBV19 combines with J gene TRBJ2-7; D gene uncertain. V was clipped by 7 bases and J by 6 bases, with 16 bases between them. CDR3 size: 13 residues. Germline V lookup: CDR1 LNHDA, CDR2 SQIVND (reference sequence). Written as DNA, the CDR3 is TGTGCCAGTACCCTAGGTCTTTCGGGCGAGCAGTACTTC. Translating it yields CASTLGLSGEQYF.